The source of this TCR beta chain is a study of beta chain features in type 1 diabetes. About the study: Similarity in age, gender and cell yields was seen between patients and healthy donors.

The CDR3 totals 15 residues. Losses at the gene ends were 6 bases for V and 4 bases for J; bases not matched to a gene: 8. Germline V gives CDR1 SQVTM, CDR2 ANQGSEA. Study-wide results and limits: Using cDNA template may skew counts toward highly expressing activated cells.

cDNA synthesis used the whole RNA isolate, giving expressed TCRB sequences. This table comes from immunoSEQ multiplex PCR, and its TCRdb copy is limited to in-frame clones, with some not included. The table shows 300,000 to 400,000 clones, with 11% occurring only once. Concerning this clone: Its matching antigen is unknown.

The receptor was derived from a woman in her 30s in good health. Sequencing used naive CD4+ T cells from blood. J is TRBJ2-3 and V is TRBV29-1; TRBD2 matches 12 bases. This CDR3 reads CSVARLAGEADTQYF. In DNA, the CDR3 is TGCAGCGTCGCCCGACTAGCGGGAGAGGCAGATACGCAGTATTTT.